These 26 T cell receptor beta chains came from one sample sequenced in a study of T cells in Graves' hyperthyroidism and ophthalmopathy. Amplified TCR beta CDR3 regions derived from RNA transcripts. The HTBI primer set was used in a first-round RT-PCR of the TCR CDR3. Using its own MiXCR run on the multiplex PCR reads, TCRdb lists one record per CDR3 protein. The sample contains roughly 400,000 distinct CDR3 sequences, around a quarter of which appear only once. The sequenced material came from blood. The receptor set was obtained from a middle-aged man with Graves' hyperthyroidism.

This clonotype occurred a few times. J is TRBJ1-2 and V is TRBV28; TRBD1 matches at 8 bases. From germline, CDR1 is MDHEN and CDR2 SYDVKM. The CDR3 consists of 13 residues. Germline trimming cut 7 bases from V and 8 bases from J; bases unmatched to any gene: 9. The CDR3 sequence is CASIYQGAKGYTF. CDR3 coding DNA: TGTGCCAGCATTTACCAGGGGGCGAAAGGCTACACCTTC.

The V gene is TRBV7-3, the J gene TRBJ2-3; TRBD1 agrees at 8 bases. CDR1 SGHTA and CDR2 FQGTGA come from the germline V gene. Germline trimming cut 10 bases from V and 1 base from J; bases unmatched to any gene: 4. The CDR3 is 13 amino acids. The CDR3 spells CATGQGGTDTQYF. The DNA for the CDR3 is TGTGCCACCGGACAGGGAGGCACAGATACGCAGTATTTT. The variable domain in full, completed from reference TRBV7-3 and TRBJ2-3, reads GAGVSQTPSNKVTEKGKYVELRCDPISGHTALYWYRQSLGQGPEFLIYFQGTGAADDSGLPNDRFFAVRPEGSVSTLKIQRTERGDSAVYLCATGQGGTDTQYFGPGTRLTVL.

This clonotype appeared many times. V gene TRBV30 combines with J gene TRBJ1-4; 9 bases line up with TRBD1. The CDR3 consists of 14 residues. CDR1 is GTSNPN, CDR2 SVGIG, per germline (reference sequence). V dropped 1 base and J dropped 5; count of bases not matched to a gene: 2. CDR3 region: CAWSGTGVNEKLFF. The CDR3 bases are TGTGCCTGGAGTGGGACAGGGGTGAATGAAAAACTGTTTTTT.

The chain joins TRBV3-1 to TRBJ2-5; D gene uncertain. Germline loops: CDR1 LGHDT, CDR2 YNNKEL (reference sequence). Trimming took off 5 bases at V and 1 base at J, with 8 bases between the two ends. There are 13 residues in the CDR3. CDR3 region: CASSARTQETQYF. For the CDR3, the DNA is TGTGCCAGCAGCGCACGGACCCAAGAGACCCAGTACTTC.

This clonotype was found once. This chain joins TRBV27 and TRBJ2-3, with 15 bases identical to TRBD2. Unmatched junction bases numbered 9, after V lost 8 bases and J lost 6 bases. Germline V lookup: CDR1 MNHEY, CDR2 SMNVEV (reference sequence). The CDR3 has 16 amino acids. The DNA for the CDR3 is TGTGCCAGCGATCCGGGACTAGCGGGAGGCCGGGATACGCAGTATTTT. Translating gives CASDPGLAGGRDTQYF.

In its sample, this clonotype was seen a few times. The chain couples TRBV6-5 to TRBJ2-5; no clear D gene. V lost 0 bases, J lost 2 bases, and 10 bases lay in between. This CDR3 spans 15 amino acids. Germline assignment: CDR1 MNHEY and CDR2 SVGAGI. The CDR3 spells CASSYSGRLQETQYF. CDR3 bases: TGTGCCAGCAGTTACTCGGGAAGGCTACAAGAGACCCAGTACTTC.

Ten or more counts support this clonotype. This chain joins TRBV12-3 or TRBV12-4 and TRBJ2-7; 9 bases line up with TRBD1. The CDR3 runs to 14 residues. Trimming removed 6 bases from V and 5 bases from J; junction bases left unmatched: 8. CDR3 in DNA: TGTGCCAGCAGCGTACAGGGGGCCCTGAACGAGCAGTACTTC. It yields the protein CASSVQGALNEQYF.

Here the CDR3 DNA reads TGTGCCAGCAGCTTAGGTGAGGGGACTAGCGGATACAATGAGCAGTTCTTC. Translation: CASSLGEGTSGYNEQFF. V gene TRBV7-8 combines with J gene TRBJ2-1; TRBD2 aligns across 11 bases. V gave up 1 base and J gave up 4 bases; unmatched junction bases: 6. Germline values: CDR1 SGHVS, CDR2 FQNEAQ. The CDR3 consists of 17 residues.

This clonotype turned up a few times. The chain carries TRBV12-3 or TRBV12-4 and TRBJ2-1, with a tentative D call TRBD1 (6 bases). Trimming took 8 bases from V and 5 from J, leaving 10 bases between them. The CDR3 length is 12 residues. The DNA for the CDR3 is TGTGCCAGCGAATGGGACAACAATGAGCAGTTCTTC. It yields the protein CASEWDNNEQFF.

This clonotype has a count of ten or more. J is TRBJ2-1 and V is TRBV11-2, with TRBD2 identical over 7 bases. The germline V gene encodes CDR1 SGHAT and CDR2 FQNNGV. J lost 7 bases, V lost 3 bases, and 9 bases had no gene match. This CDR3 region has 15 residues. CDR3: CASSFMGAGANEQFF. The CDR3 nucleotides read TGTGCCAGCAGCTTTATGGGCGCGGGAGCAAATGAGCAGTTCTTC.

The rearrangement links TRBV29-1 to TRBJ2-5, with TRBD1 as a possible D gene (6 bases). V dropped 8 bases and J dropped 4 bases, with 17 bases sitting between them. The germline gives CDR1 SQVTM, CDR2 ANQGSEA. The CDR3 runs 13 residues. The CDR3 sequence is CSTGQLWGETQYF. As DNA, the CDR3 is TGCAGCACGGGACAACTCTGGGGAGAGACCCAGTACTTC.

The J gene is TRBJ1-4, the V gene TRBV6-1; 7 nucleotides match TRBD1. The germline CDR1 and CDR2 sequences are MNHNS and SASEGT. After removal of 6 bases from V and 6 bases from J, the junction contained 7 bases not matched to a gene. The CDR3 is made up of 14 amino acids. CDR3 in amino acids: CASRSTGRDEKLFF. DNA of the CDR3: TGTGCCAGCAGATCGACAGGGCGAGATGAAAAACTGTTTTTT.

In its sample, this clonotype was seen a few times. The chain has TRBV28 and TRBJ2-6, with 7 bases that match TRBD1. In germline, CDR1 is MDHEN, CDR2 SYDVKM. This CDR3 has 17 residues. With 4 bases clipped from V and 0 bases from J, the junction kept 6 bases outside the gene matches. The chain's CDR3 is CASSSGGRGSGANVLTF. The CDR3 DNA sequence: TGTGCCAGCAGTTCAGGGGGACGGGGCTCTGGGGCCAACGTCCTGACTTTC. Looking up the rest from reference TRBV28 and TRBJ2-6 gives the full variable domain: DVKVTQSSRYLVKRTGEKVFLECVQDMDHENMFWYRQDPGLGLRLIYFSYDVKMKEKGDIPEGYSVSREKKERFSLILESASTNQTSMYLCASSSGGRGSGANVLTFGAGSRLTVL.

In this sample, this clonotype turned up once. This sequence joins TRBV10-3 and TRBJ2-6; the D is unclear. The ends were cut back, 4 bases at V and 0 bases at J, with 7 bases in the middle. Germline loops: CDR1 ENHRY, CDR2 SYGVKD. CDR3 length: 15 residues. DNA of the CDR3: TGTGCCATCAGTGGTAGTCTCTCTGGGGCCAACGTCCTGACTTTC. This codes for CAISGSLSGANVLTF.

In this sample, this clonotype turned up many times. This chain joins TRBV29-1 and TRBJ1-1, with 7 bases lining up with TRBD1. CDR1 SQVTM and CDR2 ANQGSEA come from the germline V gene. This CDR3 region has 10 residues. With 6 bases clipped from V and 6 bases from J, the junction kept 1 base outside the gene matches. CDR3 coding DNA: TGCAGCGTGGGACAGCCTGAAGCTTTCTTT. Translated: CSVGQPEAFF.

This clonotype has just a few counts. A much bigger clone sits one base away, suggesting this may be a read error. This sequence joins TRBV6-2 or TRBV6-3 and TRBJ2-5; D remains ambiguous. This CDR3 has 11 residues. V shed 1 base and J shed 5 bases, with 2 bases lying between them. The germline CDR1 and CDR2 sequences are MNHEY and SVGEGT. The CDR3 here is CASSYWETQYF. The CDR3 coding sequence is TGTGCCAGCAGTTACTGGGAGACCCAGTACTTC.

Ten or more counts support this clonotype. The CDR3 here is CSATPTSGNTDTQYF. The CDR3 nucleotides are TGCAGTGCTACTCCGACTAGCGGGAACACAGATACGCAGTATTTT. The V and J genes are TRBV20-1 and TRBJ2-3; 11 nucleotides match TRBD2. The trim removed 4 bases at V and 2 bases at J, leaving 5 bases unmatched. The CDR3 length is 15 residues. Germline CDR1 and CDR2: DFQATT and SNEGSKA (reference sequence).

This clonotype was recorded at least ten times. CDR3: CATMAANTGELFF. The CDR3 DNA reads as TGTGCCACCATGGCAGCGAACACCGGGGAGCTGTTTTTT. This rearrangement joins TRBV24-1 to TRBJ2-2; the D is unclear. CDR3 length: 13 residues. Trimming left V 8 bases short and J 0 bases short, with 6 bases between. Germline V gene lookup returns CDR1 KGHDR and CDR2 SFDVKD.

This chain connects TRBV19 to TRBJ2-4; 8 positions agree with TRBD1. The CDR3 is 14 residues long. Germline V CDR1 and CDR2: LNHDA, SQIVND (reference sequence). V trimming: 3 bases; J trimming: 5 bases; junction bases outside the gene matches: 3. The CDR3 bases are TGTGCCAGTAGTATCGGACAGGGACAAAACATTCAGTACTTC. It translates to CASSIGQGQNIQYF.

This clonotype has more than one count but fewer than ten. The V gene is TRBV7-9, the J gene TRBJ2-3; no firm D call. Trimming pared 2 bases from V and 6 bases from J, leaving 9 bases between. Germline V gene lookup returns CDR1 SEHNR and CDR2 FQNEAQ (reference sequence). The CDR3 is 13 amino acids. The CDR3 loop is CASSLSFGDTQYF. The CDR3, as DNA: TGTGCCAGCAGCTTATCATTCGGGGATACGCAGTATTTT.

The genes are TRBV29-1 and TRBJ1-3; perhaps TRBD1 as D (5 bases). Per germline, CDR1 SQVTM and CDR2 ANQGSEA. The CDR3 has 15 amino acids. Deletions cut 0 bases from V and 4 bases from J, with 13 bases between. The DNA for the CDR3 is TGCAGCGTTGAAGATTGGCAGGGTTCCGGAAACACCATATATTTT. It translates to CSVEDWQGSGNTIYF.

This clonotype has a count of ten or more. This rearrangement joins TRBV10-3 to TRBJ2-7; D gene unclear. The germline gives CDR1 ENHRY, CDR2 SYGVKD. This CDR3 is 14 amino acids long. Trimming shortened V by 2 bases and J by 3 bases, and 11 bases separated the two germline ends. This CDR3 is CAISEGTGIYEQYF. DNA of the CDR3: TGTGCCATCAGTGAGGGTACCGGTATCTACGAGCAGTACTTC.

The chain combines TRBV7-9 with TRBJ2-1; the match to TRBD2 covers 8 bases. After removal of 2 bases from V and 8 bases from J, the junction contained 8 bases not matched to a gene. CDR1 is SEHNR, CDR2 FQNEAQ, per germline (reference sequence). This CDR3 spans 15 amino acids. Written as DNA, the CDR3 is TGTGCCAGCAGCTTATTGGTTAGCGGGATAGATGAGCAGTTCTTC. It encodes CASSLLVSGIDEQFF.

This clonotype was seen at least ten times. This chain connects TRBV10-3 to TRBJ1-5, with D unresolved. This CDR3 is built from 14 residues. Trimming removed 6 bases at V and 0 bases at J, with 9 bases between. CDR1 is ENHRY and CDR2 is SYGVKD in the germline V gene. The chain's CDR3 is CAISPRDSNQPQHF. CDR3 DNA: TGTGCCATCAGCCCCAGAGATAGCAATCAGCCCCAGCATTTT.

This clonotype was picked up a small number of times. The chain employs TRBV5-1 and TRBJ2-7; 7 bases fit TRBD2. Germline CDR1 reads SGHRS; CDR2 reads YFSETQ. V shed 0 bases and J 3 bases; nucleotides not matched to a gene: 0. The CDR3 runs 13 residues. The CDR3 spells CASSLERGYEQYF. The CDR3 bases are TGCGCCAGCAGCTTGGAGCGGGGCTACGAGCAGTACTTC.

This clonotype was picked up a small number of times. The V call is TRBV7-9, the J call TRBJ2-7; TRBD1 matches at 12 bases. Losses at the gene ends were 4 bases for V and 6 bases for J; bases not matched to a gene: 4. Germline V gives CDR1 SEHNR, CDR2 FQNEAQ (reference sequence). The CDR3 is 14 amino acids. The CDR3 here is CASSWDRGPGEQYF. DNA of the CDR3: TGTGCCAGCAGCTGGGACAGGGGGCCTGGCGAGCAGTACTTC.